What follows are 25 T cell receptor beta chains derived from one specimen sequenced in a study of OX40 agonist ivuxolimab in advanced cancers. Clones were sequenced by immunoSEQ multiplex PCR, and TCRdb holds only the in-frame ones, with some missing. The sample carries around 75,000 clones, around 90% recorded once. The input for sequencing was CD4+ or CD8+ T cells sorted from blood, taken in a trial of the OX40 agonist ivuxolimab. Receptor source: an adult with an advanced solid tumor such as melanoma, head and neck, liver or kidney cancer.

For the CDR3, the DNA is TGTGCCAGCTACCTTCGGGCCTCCACTAGTTACAGCAGCTCCTACAATGAGCAGTTCTTC. This gives the protein CASYLRASTSYSSSYNEQFF. The chain has TRBV27 and TRBJ2-1; maybe TRBD2 (5 bases). This CDR3 contains 20 residues. Trimming removed 8 bases at V and 0 bases at J, with 29 bases between. Germline V gene data show CDR1 as MNHEY and CDR2 as SMNVEV (reference sequence).

The chain joins TRBV7-9 to TRBJ1-4; no firm D call. The CDR3 loop spans 13 amino acids. From germline, CDR1 is SEHNR and CDR2 FQNEAQ (reference sequence). The CDR3 reads CASEVVGTEKLFF. The CDR3 nucleotides are TGTGCGTCCGAGGTGGTGGGTACTGAAAAACTGTTTTTT. The whole variable domain, filled in from reference TRBV7-9 and TRBJ1-4, reads DTGVSQNPRHKITKRGQNVTFRCDPISEHNRLYWYRQTLGQGPEFLTYFQNEAQLEKSRLLSDRFSAERPKGSFSTLEIQRTEQGDSAMYLCASEVVGTEKLFFGSGTQLSVL.

The J gene is TRBJ2-5, the V gene TRBV2; TRBD1 is a possible D gene (6 bases). Germline V gene lookup returns CDR1 SNHLY and CDR2 FYNNEI. The germline V and J ends were trimmed by 7 bases and 0 bases, with 12 bases remaining between them. The CDR3 contains 14 residues. Written as DNA, the CDR3 is TGTGCCAGCACTCTTTGGACAGACCAAGAGACCCAGTACTTC. Protein: CASTLWTDQETQYF.

The CDR3 sequence: CASSMQGAGTEAFF. As DNA, the CDR3 is TGTGCCAGTTCGATGCAGGGGGCAGGGACTGAAGCTTTCTTT. This sequence joins TRBV19 and TRBJ1-1, with 8 bases matching TRBD1. V lost 8 bases and J lost 5; bases outside the gene matches: 10. Germline CDR1 and CDR2: LNHDA and SQIVND (reference sequence). CDR3 length: 14 residues. The full variable domain, its missing parts supplied by reference TRBV19 and TRBJ1-1, is DGGITQSPKYLFRKEGQNVTLSCEQNLNHDAMYWYRQDPGQGLRLIYYSQIVNDFQKGDIAEGYSVSREKKESFPLTVTSAQKNPTAFYLCASSMQGAGTEAFFGQGTRLTVV.

V usage is TRBV28 and J usage is TRBJ1-4, with a tentative D call TRBD1 (6 bases). Germline V gene lookup returns CDR1 MDHEN and CDR2 SYDVKM. The CDR3 extends over 13 amino acids. Trimming stripped 6 bases from V and 6 bases from J, with 11 bases between. CDR3 bases: TGTGCCAGCAGACAGGGTGGAGATGAAAAACTGTTTTTT. This encodes CASRQGGDEKLFF.

This clone was counted a single time. The chain carries TRBV2 and TRBJ2-3, with D uncertain. Trimming stripped 8 bases from V and 7 bases from J, with 4 bases between. The CDR3 length is 9 residues. The germline V gene encodes CDR1 SNHLY and CDR2 FYNNEI. The CDR3 bases are TGTGCCAGCGGTTATACGCAGTATTTT. Translated: CASGYTQYF.

This clone was recorded once. This rearrangement joins TRBV6-5 to TRBJ2-1; D is possibly TRBD1 (6 bases). Per the germline V gene, CDR1 is MNHEY and CDR2 is SVGAGI. The V and J ends lost 5 bases and 6 bases respectively, with 14 bases between them. The CDR3 sequence is 14 residues long. CDR3: CASSTQGIGNEQFF. CDR3 coding DNA: TGTGCCAGCAGTACCCAGGGGATCGGCAATGAGCAGTTCTTC.

This clone was seen only a few times. The V call is TRBV4-1, the J call TRBJ2-3, with a weak D call TRBD2 (5 bases). The CDR3 spans 16 residues. V lost 4 bases and J lost 1, with 15 bases in between. CDR1 is MGHRA and CDR2 is YSYEKL in the germline V gene. CDR3 protein: CASSLRVGGGTDTQYF. The CDR3 DNA is TGCGCCAGCAGCCTTAGGGTCGGAGGCGGCACAGATACGCAGTATTTT.

This chain links TRBV4-2 with TRBJ1-2; TRBD1 matches 7 bases. This CDR3 is 15 amino acids long. Trimming took 1 base from V and 6 from J; bases not matched to a gene: 8. Germline V gene data show CDR1 as LGHNA and CDR2 as YNFKEQ. The CDR3 sequence: CASSQAIGGVDGYTF. The CDR3 region has the DNA TGTGCCAGCAGCCAAGCGATAGGGGGCGTCGATGGCTACACCTTC.

The genes are TRBV28 and TRBJ1-2; D is undetermined. The V end was cut by 4 bases, the J end by 0 bases, with 9 bases between. The V gene's germline CDR1 is MDHEN and CDR2 SYDVKM. CDR3 length equals 14 residues. The CDR3: CASSSAASNYGYTF. CDR3 in DNA: TGTGCCAGCAGTTCCGCGGCGTCTAACTATGGCTACACCTTC.

The rearrangement links TRBV5-1 to TRBJ1-3; no reliable D call. Looked up from germline, CDR1 is SGHRS and CDR2 is YFSETQ. The V end lost 3 bases, the J end lost 0 bases, and 7 bases lay between the germline ends. This CDR3 has 14 amino acids. The CDR3 sequence is CASSSGSSGNTIYF. As DNA, the CDR3 is TGCGCCAGCAGCTCGGGGAGCTCTGGAAACACCATATATTTT.

The V and J genes are TRBV5-1 and TRBJ2-5; no firm D call. Per the germline V gene, CDR1 is SGHRS and CDR2 is YFSETQ. This CDR3 spans 14 amino acids. V gave up 4 bases and J gave up 3 bases, with 13 bases separating them. The CDR3 sequence is CASSLLGPKETQYF. The CDR3 DNA reads TGCGCCAGCAGCCTGCTCGGTCCTAAAGAGACCCAGTACTTC.

The chain recombines TRBV5-1 with TRBJ2-3; a weak D match, TRBD2 (5 bases). This CDR3 spans 14 amino acids. The V end was cut by 0 bases, the J end by 5 bases, with 10 bases between. In germline, CDR1 is SGHRS, CDR2 YFSETQ. The CDR3 DNA reads TGCGCCAGCAGCTTGGCGACTGAGGGAGATACGCAGTATTTT. As protein: CASSLATEGDTQYF.

This chain uses TRBV4-1 with TRBJ2-1, with 8 bases lining up with TRBD2. The CDR3 has 18 residues. Trimming removed 3 bases from V and 0 bases from J; junction bases left unmatched: 10. Germline CDR1 and CDR2: MGHRA and YSYEKL. The CDR3, as DNA: TGCGCCAGCAGCCACGGGAGGGGAACTTTGAGCTCCTACAATGAGCAGTTCTTC. Translation: CASSHGRGTLSSYNEQFF.

The chain joins TRBV5-1 to TRBJ2-1; no reliable D call. The CDR3 is 14 amino acids. Per germline, CDR1 SGHRS and CDR2 YFSETQ. The V end lost 0 bases, the J end lost 4 bases, and 8 bases lay between the germline ends. CDR3 in amino acids: CASSLESGYNEQFF. DNA for the CDR3: TGCGCCAGCAGCTTGGAATCCGGGTACAATGAGCAGTTCTTC.

Only one count was recorded for this clone. This chain uses TRBV2 with TRBJ2-7; TRBD2 might be the D (6 bases). This CDR3 comprises 14 residues. V was shortened by 7 bases and J by 2 bases, with 15 bases between the two germline ends. From germline, CDR1 is SNHLY and CDR2 FYNNEI. The CDR3 DNA sequence: TGTGCCAGCAAACCCGGGACTCTAACCTACGAGCAGTACTTC. This translates into CASKPGTLTYEQYF.

The V gene is TRBV6-6, the J gene TRBJ1-5; D is undetermined. V lost 7 bases to trimming and J lost 1 base, with 11 bases between them. The germline V gene has CDR1 MNHNY and CDR2 SVGAGI (reference sequence). The CDR3 covers 14 residues. Here the CDR3 reads CASKDVQSNQPQHF. CDR3 DNA sequence: TGTGCCAGCAAGGACGTCCAGAGCAATCAGCCCCAGCATTTT.

The chain uses TRBV7-2 and TRBJ2-3; D unresolved. V was trimmed by 3 bases and J by 1 base, leaving 8 bases between them. CDR3 length equals 14 residues. CDR1 and CDR2 (germline): SGHTA, FQGNSA. The CDR3: CASSFFGGTDTQYF. CDR3 DNA: TGTGCCAGCAGCTTTTTTGGGGGCACAGATACGCAGTATTTT.

The rearrangement uses TRBV5-4 and TRBJ2-7; 9 bases fit TRBD2. The CDR3 is 15 amino acids. The germline gives CDR1 SGHNT, CDR2 YYREEE (reference sequence). The J segment lost 3 bases and the V segment lost 6 bases, leaving 10 bases of the junction unmatched. The CDR3 DNA sequence: TGTGCCAGCACCGCCCCGGGACTAGCTGACTACGAGCAGTACTTC. As protein: CASTAPGLADYEQYF.

A single count supports this clone. V usage is TRBV19 and J usage is TRBJ2-1; tentatively, D is TRBD2 (5 bases). The CDR3 contains 13 residues. Germline assignment: CDR1 LNHDA and CDR2 SQIVND (reference sequence). V lost 3 bases and J lost 10, with 13 bases in between. The CDR3 region has the DNA TGTGCCAGTAGTATCGCCAACCGAGGGGAGCAGTTCTTC. Amino acid sequence: CASSIANRGEQFF.

This clone came up once. The V call is TRBV28, the J call TRBJ1-5; D unclear. The CDR3 loop spans 14 amino acids. The germline V and J ends were trimmed by 5 bases and 7 bases, with 15 bases remaining between them. Germline V lookup: CDR1 MDHEN, CDR2 SYDVKM. The CDR3 here is CASSLLEVYQPQHF. CDR3 in DNA: TGTGCCAGCAGTCTCTTAGAGGTGTACCAGCCCCAGCATTTT.

The rearrangement links TRBV2 to TRBJ1-1; D is uncertain. Trimming left V 2 bases short and J 4 bases short, with 11 bases between. The CDR3 is 14 amino acids. The germline V gene has CDR1 SNHLY and CDR2 FYNNEI. CDR3 sequence: CASSERGWGTEAFF. The CDR3 bases are TGTGCCAGCAGTGAACGGGGATGGGGCACTGAAGCTTTCTTT.

The chain joins TRBV5-1 to TRBJ2-7, with D maybe TRBD1 (6 bases). Germline V gene data show CDR1 as SGHRS and CDR2 as YFSETQ. V was clipped by 0 bases and J by 3 bases, with 19 bases between them. The CDR3 is made up of 17 amino acids. This CDR3 reads CASSLEPGHLLRYEQYF. The CDR3, as DNA: TGCGCCAGCAGCTTGGAGCCGGGACACCTTCTCCGCTACGAGCAGTACTTC.

The chain joins TRBV7-9 to TRBJ1-1; tentatively, D is TRBD1 (5 bases). Germline V CDR1 and CDR2: SEHNR, FQNEAQ (reference sequence). This CDR3 contains 13 residues. Trimming removed 3 bases from V and 6 bases from J, with 11 bases in between. This CDR3 reads CASSLPGSPEAFF. For the CDR3, the DNA is TGTGCCAGCAGCTTGCCAGGGAGCCCTGAAGCTTTCTTT.

This chain connects TRBV9 to TRBJ2-1; possibly TRBD2 for D (5 bases). V shed 0 bases and J shed 4 bases, with 5 bases lying between them. There are 13 residues in the CDR3. The germline V gene encodes CDR1 SGDLS and CDR2 YYNGEE. The CDR3 spells CASSVAGYNEQFF. CDR3 coding DNA: TGTGCCAGCAGCGTAGCGGGATACAATGAGCAGTTCTTC.